Many counts were recorded for the clone carrying this TCR beta chain. Its antigen is not identified. This record comes from a study of molecular identifiers for immune sequencing clone quantification. Previously described methods and listed TCR primers produced bulk TCR libraries. In TCRdb, the PCR reads were re-called with MiXCR into one record per CDR3 protein. The table has some 320,000 distinct CDR3 sequences, about a fifth seen once. Germline V CDR1 and CDR2: DFQATT, SNEGSKA (reference sequence). V trimming: 0 bases; J trimming: 2 bases; junction bases outside the gene matches: 5. The CDR3 has 16 residues. Broader study findings: Highly expanded clone sizes could be underestimated by identical TCR molecules that share a barcode. Jurkat TCR RNA that was spiked in from one cell was reportedly detectable among 950,000 to 1,000,000 naive cells.

Sorting recovered naive CD8 T cells on a CD8+CD4-CCR7+CD45RA+ profile. The source of this sequence is a human donor in good health. Some libraries in this study had Jurkat cell RNA spiked in. The material sequenced was naive CD8+ T cells from blood, with Jurkat cell RNA spiked in. Stated subset: FACS-sorted CD8+CD4-CCR7+CD45RA+ naive T cells. V and J are TRBV20-1 and TRBJ2-3; the match to TRBD2 covers 10 bases. CDR3 residues: CSARDLGTSDTDTQYF. CDR3 DNA sequence: TGCAGTGCTAGAGATCTGGGGACTAGCGACACAGATACGCAGTATTTT.